The present TCR beta chain was sequenced within a study of shared clonotypes between healthy human individuals (dated by TCRdb to 2020 to 2022). For context, the study as a whole: Three men and a couple of women, aged 18 to 49 years, made up the cohort. For each donor, three plates each were used for CD4 naive and CD4 memory, two plates were used for CD8 naive, and one plate was used for CD8 memory. Libraries were prepared and TCR repertoires were sequenced by different laboratories using diverse techniques, in order to increase sequencing depth and limit assay-specific biases. Leukapheresis yielded between about 0.85 and 9.5 billion PBMCs per donor. To estimate repertoire size and how much clonotype sharing occurs between individuals, the study deeply sequenced the blood TCR repertoires of five healthy adults. Overall study results and their limits: Naive subsets generally had larger estimated clonotype richness than memory subsets. Because the study included only a small number of donors, the genetic and exposure-history diversity represented was limited. Compared with non-shared clonotypes, the clonotypes found in all four sorted-subset donors had higher generation probabilities. Sampling was restricted to blood, and TCR repertoires in tissue are likely to differ from TCR repertoires in blood. Incomplete sequencing was indicated by rarefaction of sorted-subset datasets, despite the large sequencing depth. Based on pairwise subsampling, the degree of clonotype sharing among donors was expected to be affected by sequencing depth. Around 5% of naive CD4, 3% to 3.5% of naive CD8, 2% to 2.5% of memory CD4, and around 0.4% of memory CD8 clonotypes were shared across several donors.

Using the deep immunoSEQ assay, TCR CDR3 regions were amplified from genomic DNA by multiplex PCR. For each cell subset, the extracted genomic DNA was distributed evenly across all wells of several immunoSEQ 96-well plates, and each plate served as one replicate. For sorted subsets, about 200 ng genomic DNA, equal to tens of thousands of T cell genomes, was loaded into each replicate PCR. Purified libraries were measured with a Qubit 3.0 fluorometer, size-checked on a Bioanalyzer 2100, and measured again with the KAPA Library Quantification kit. Each immunoSEQ 96-well plate was sequenced on its own single-read 150-cycle Illumina NextSeq 550 flow cell. In the paper's pipeline: Because only junctional sequences without quality scores were contained in the immunoSEQ output, filtering matching that applied to full-length reads could not be performed. To assign V/J genes and CDR3, sequences were annotated against IMGT germline references using PyIR, a Python wrapper for IgBLAST v1.9. Reads were removed for weak V/J assignments (E-value above 1e-6), missing CDR3, stop codons, out-of-frame junctions, or ambiguous translated residues. V3J clonotypes were defined as sequences sharing an identical inferred V gene, J gene, and CDR3 amino acid sequence. To compute the percentage overlap between repertoires, the number of shared unique clonotypes was divided by the size of the smaller repertoire. Richness of each repertoire was evaluated using RTK rarefaction, the Chao1 estimator, and Recon v2.1 estimates of unobserved clonotypes. OLGA was used to compute generation probabilities for all TCRbeta clonotypes that the gDNA method yielded from a handful of donors. TCRdb stores this immuneACCESS table with in-frame sequences only. Part of the clones is absent; in the studies checked, under half of the shortfall reflects unresolved V genes, and no reason is known for the rest. The DNA was the basis for D and trimming; V, J and clone size are from that table. In all, the sample holds roughly 2 million clones, and almost 96% of those were seen once. Around 0.13% of the sample lies in the top ten.

In regard to this clone: Which antigen it targets is not known. There are no base qualities to consult, and no much larger clone falls within one base.

The CDR3 covers 15 residues, taking in both the cysteine and the phenylalanine. Only the CDR3 portion is preserved as DNA: 45 bases, with reading frame beginning at the first base. CDR1 and CDR2 are read off the germline V gene (reference sequence) as MNHEY and SMNVEV. V has 5 bases trimmed and J has 3 bases trimmed; junction bases matching no gene number 9. The donors were healthy, HIV-negative adults with no recently reported acute infections or vaccinations. Only Caucasian adults living in Nashville, Tennessee, USA were represented among the donors. CD4+ T cells were enriched by magnetic negative selection; naive cells were then positively selected on CD45RA, and the negative fraction formed the memory subset. Blood was collected by leukapheresis, and PBMCs were isolated by Ficoll-Histopaque density gradient centrifugation and then cryopreserved in liquid nitrogen vapor phase. Analytical flow cytometry was used to check the purity and quantity of each magnetically sorted T cell population. Genomic DNA was isolated from each sorted fraction and quantified by UV absorbance on a Nanodrop 2000c.

In this chain, TRBV27 is recombined with TRBJ2-7; 8 of the junction bases match TRBD1. The TCR was taken from a man between 18 and 29 years old in good health. The sample consisted of naive CD4+ T cells sorted from blood. According to the study, the label for this sample's cell subset or site signals: CD45RA+ positively selected. CDR3 loop: CASSPLGTGLYEQYF. The DNA is as follows: TGTGCCAGCAGTCCTTTGGGGACAGGACTCTACGAGCAGTACTTC.